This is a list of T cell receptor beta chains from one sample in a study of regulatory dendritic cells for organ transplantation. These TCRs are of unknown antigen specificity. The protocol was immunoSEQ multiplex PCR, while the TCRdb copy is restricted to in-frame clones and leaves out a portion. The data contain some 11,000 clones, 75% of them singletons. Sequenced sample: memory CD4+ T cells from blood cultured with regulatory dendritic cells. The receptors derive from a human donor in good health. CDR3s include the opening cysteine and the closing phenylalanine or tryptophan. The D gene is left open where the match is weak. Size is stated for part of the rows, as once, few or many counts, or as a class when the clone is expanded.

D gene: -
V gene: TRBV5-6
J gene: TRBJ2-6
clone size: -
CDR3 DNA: TGTGCCAGCAGCCCGGAGAAAGTCGCTGGGGCCAACGTCCTGACTTTC
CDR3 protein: CASSPEKVAGANVLTF

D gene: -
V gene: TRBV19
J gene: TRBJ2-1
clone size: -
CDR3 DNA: TGTGCCAGTAGTATTGTTAGAGACTCAAGTGTGGCCAATGAGCAGTTCTTC
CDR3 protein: CASSIVRDSSVANEQFF

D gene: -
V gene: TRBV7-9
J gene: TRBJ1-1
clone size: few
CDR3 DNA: TGTGCCAGCAGCTTACACGGCGGGAACACTGAAGCTTTCTTT
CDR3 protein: CASSLHGGNTEAFF

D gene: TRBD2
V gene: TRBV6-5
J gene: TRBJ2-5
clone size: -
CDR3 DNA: TGTGCCAGCAGCCGGAACGCGGGGGGGGGAGAGACCCAGTACTTC
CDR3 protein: CASSRNAGGGETQYF

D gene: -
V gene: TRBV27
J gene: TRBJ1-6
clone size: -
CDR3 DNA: TGTGCCAGCCATTCGTCCGCAGGGAAAAATTCACCCCTCCACTTT
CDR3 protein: CASHSSAGKNSPLHF

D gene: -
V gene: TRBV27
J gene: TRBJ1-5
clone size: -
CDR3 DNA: TGTGCCAGCAGTTCCCTAGGGGGAGGGAGAGATCAGCCCCAGCATTTT
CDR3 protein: CASSSLGGGRDQPQHF

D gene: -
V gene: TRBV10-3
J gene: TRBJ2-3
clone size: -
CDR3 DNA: TGTGCCATCAGGACCGGATCTAGAGAGGGGGCAGATACGCAGTATTTT
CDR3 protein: CAIRTGSREGADTQYF

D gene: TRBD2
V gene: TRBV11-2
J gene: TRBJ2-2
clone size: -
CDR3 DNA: TGTGCCAGCAGCTTTCTAGCGGGGGGGAACACCGGGGAGCTGTTTTTT
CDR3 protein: CASSFLAGGNTGELFF

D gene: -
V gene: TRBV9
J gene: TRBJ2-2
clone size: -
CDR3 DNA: TGTGCCAGCAGCGTATCCGGGGCGAACACCGGGGAGCTGTTTTTT
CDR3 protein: CASSVSGANTGELFF

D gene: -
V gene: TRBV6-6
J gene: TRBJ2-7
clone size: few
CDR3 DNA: TGTGCCAGCAGTTATTCCCAGGCCTCCTACGAGCAGTACTTC
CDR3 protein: CASSYSQASYEQYF

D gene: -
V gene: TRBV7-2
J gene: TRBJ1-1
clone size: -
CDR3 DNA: TGTGCCAGCAGCTACCGGGGCACTGAAGCTTTCTTT
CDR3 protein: CASSYRGTEAFF

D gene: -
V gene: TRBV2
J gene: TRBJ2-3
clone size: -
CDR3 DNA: TGTGCCAGCAGTGAATGGAGTGTAGGCACAGATACGCAGTATTTT
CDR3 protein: CASSEWSVGTDTQYF

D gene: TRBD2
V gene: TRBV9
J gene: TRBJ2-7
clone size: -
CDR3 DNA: TGTGCCAGCAGCGTCGGGGGGGGCGGGAGCTCCTACGAGCAGTACTTC
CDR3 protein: CASSVGGGGSSYEQYF